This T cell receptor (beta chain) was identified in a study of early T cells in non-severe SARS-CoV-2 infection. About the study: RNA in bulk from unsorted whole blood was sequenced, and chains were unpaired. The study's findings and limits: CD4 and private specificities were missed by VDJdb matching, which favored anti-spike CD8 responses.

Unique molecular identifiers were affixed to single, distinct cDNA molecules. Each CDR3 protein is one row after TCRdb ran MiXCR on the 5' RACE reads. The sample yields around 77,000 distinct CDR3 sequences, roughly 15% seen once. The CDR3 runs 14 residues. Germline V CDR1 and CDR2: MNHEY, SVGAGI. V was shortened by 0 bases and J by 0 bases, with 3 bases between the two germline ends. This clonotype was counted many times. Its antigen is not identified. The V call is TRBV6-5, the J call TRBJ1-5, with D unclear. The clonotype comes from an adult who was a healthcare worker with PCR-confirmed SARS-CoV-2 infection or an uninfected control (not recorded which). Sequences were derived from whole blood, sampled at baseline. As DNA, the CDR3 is TGTGCCAGCAGTTACTCAAATAGCAATCAGCCCCAGCATTTT. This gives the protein CASSYSNSNQPQHF.